A selection of T cell receptor beta chains follows, all from one sample in a study of human T cells and chemical hapten exposure. One entry per CDR3 protein, called by TCRdb with MiXCR from the RACE reads. Of about 260,000 distinct CDR3 sequences listed, about 9.4% are singletons. The material sequenced was whole blood, taken in connection with sensitization to the hapten diphenylcyclopropenone (DPC). The receptors were gathered from a middle-aged woman with alopecia areata. Some clones in this sample may be carry-over from other donors' samples. Both conserved end residues are part of each CDR3. Fields, in order: J gene, D gene, clone size, V gene, CDR3 protein, CDR3 DNA. D genes are given only for firm matches. Some rows have no size entry. The others give once, few or many, or a class for an expanded clone.

j_gene: TRBJ2-5
d_gene: TRBD1
abundance: -
v_gene: TRBV7-2
CDR3aa: CASSLVGGQQETQYF
CDR3nt: TGTGCCAGCAGCTTAGTAGGGGGACAGCAAGAGACCCAGTACTTC

j_gene: TRBJ1-5
d_gene: TRBD1
abundance: few
v_gene: TRBV6-6
CDR3aa: CASSYSGTGTGQPQHF
CDR3nt: TGTGCCAGCAGTTACTCCGGGACAGGGACGGGTCAGCCCCAGCATTTT

j_gene: TRBJ1-1
d_gene: TRBD1
abundance: -
v_gene: TRBV20-1
CDR3aa: CSARPGGGNTEAFF
CDR3nt: TGCAGTGCTAGACCAGGGGGCGGGAACACTGAAGCTTTCTTT

j_gene: TRBJ2-2
d_gene: TRBD2
abundance: few
v_gene: TRBV11-1
CDR3aa: CASSFRTSVNTGELFF
CDR3nt: TGTGCCAGCAGCTTTAGGACTAGCGTAAACACCGGGGAGCTGTTTTTT

j_gene: TRBJ1-5
d_gene: TRBD1
abundance: -
v_gene: TRBV20-1
CDR3aa: CSAATGGKQPQHF
CDR3nt: TGCAGTGCGGCGACAGGGGGCAAACAGCCCCAGCATTTT

j_gene: TRBJ2-6
d_gene: -
abundance: few
v_gene: TRBV15
CDR3aa: CATSPYGQSGANVLTF
CDR3nt: TGTGCCACCAGCCCCTACGGACAGTCTGGGGCCAACGTCCTGACTTTC

j_gene: TRBJ1-5
d_gene: -
abundance: -
v_gene: TRBV27
CDR3aa: CASSWGLSGPQHF
CDR3nt: TGTGCCAGCAGTTGGGGACTTTCGGGACCCCAGCATTTT

j_gene: TRBJ2-1
d_gene: -
abundance: many
v_gene: TRBV7-3
CDR3aa: CASSLIGGRPNEQFF
CDR3nt: TGTGCCAGCAGCTTAATAGGCGGTCGACCCAATGAGCAGTTCTTC

j_gene: TRBJ1-5
d_gene: TRBD1
abundance: -
v_gene: TRBV18
CDR3aa: CASSPSTGGGQPQHF
CDR3nt: TGTGCCAGCTCCCCCTCGACAGGGGGCGGACAGCCCCAGCATTTT

j_gene: TRBJ1-5
d_gene: -
abundance: many
v_gene: TRBV20-1
CDR3aa: CSARGHNQPQHF
CDR3nt: TGCAGTGCTAGAGGGCACAATCAGCCCCAGCATTTT

j_gene: TRBJ2-7
d_gene: -
abundance: few
v_gene: TRBV6-6
CDR3aa: CASSMSALSYEQYF
CDR3nt: TGTGCCAGCAGTATGAGCGCACTCTCCTACGAGCAGTACTTC

j_gene: TRBJ2-6
d_gene: -
abundance: few
v_gene: TRBV5-6
CDR3aa: CASSHRRVANVLTF
CDR3nt: TGTGCCAGCAGCCACAGAAGGGTGGCCAACGTCCTGACTTTC

j_gene: TRBJ2-1
d_gene: TRBD2
abundance: many
v_gene: TRBV18
CDR3aa: CASSPGLAGVYEQFF
CDR3nt: TGTGCCAGCTCACCGGGACTAGCGGGAGTGTATGAGCAGTTCTTC

j_gene: TRBJ2-1
d_gene: TRBD2
abundance: -
v_gene: TRBV12-3/TRBV12-4
CDR3aa: CASSFGGGRGNEQFF
CDR3nt: TGTGCCAGCAGTTTCGGCGGCGGGAGGGGGAATGAGCAGTTCTTC

j_gene: TRBJ1-4
d_gene: -
abundance: many
v_gene: TRBV5-1
CDR3aa: CASSSLTPGAANEKLFF
CDR3nt: TGCGCCAGCAGCTCGCTAACCCCGGGGGCAGCGAATGAAAAACTGTTTTTT

j_gene: TRBJ2-6
d_gene: -
abundance: many
v_gene: TRBV6-5
CDR3aa: CASRELGGANVLTF
CDR3nt: TGTGCCAGCAGAGAATTAGGTGGGGCCAACGTCCTGACTTTC

j_gene: TRBJ2-3
d_gene: -
abundance: few
v_gene: TRBV29-1
CDR3aa: CSVESSGSTDTQYF
CDR3nt: TGCAGCGTTGAATCCTCGGGGAGCACAGATACGCAGTATTTT

j_gene: TRBJ1-2
d_gene: -
abundance: few
v_gene: TRBV7-2
CDR3aa: CASSLVQGPYGYTF
CDR3nt: TGTGCCAGCAGCTTAGTCCAGGGCCCCTATGGCTACACCTTC

j_gene: TRBJ2-7
d_gene: -
abundance: few
v_gene: TRBV11-2
CDR3aa: CASSPITRPRGIPYEQYF
CDR3nt: TGTGCCAGCAGCCCTATCACCCGCCCTCGGGGGATCCCATACGAGCAGTACTTC

j_gene: TRBJ2-5
d_gene: -
abundance: many
v_gene: TRBV29-1
CDR3aa: CSVDPLGQETQYF
CDR3nt: TGCAGCGTTGACCCGTTGGGCCAAGAGACCCAGTACTTC

j_gene: TRBJ1-2
d_gene: TRBD1
abundance: few
v_gene: TRBV6-6
CDR3aa: CASSYSPGGAQNYGYTF
CDR3nt: TGTGCCAGCAGTTACAGTCCAGGGGGGGCCCAGAACTATGGCTACACCTTC

j_gene: TRBJ2-1
d_gene: -
abundance: many
v_gene: TRBV12-3/TRBV12-4
CDR3aa: CASSFGTPQFF
CDR3nt: TGTGCCAGCAGTTTTGGGACACCGCAGTTCTTC

j_gene: TRBJ1-6
d_gene: -
abundance: -
v_gene: TRBV11-2
CDR3aa: CASIFPRGNNSPLHF
CDR3nt: TGTGCCAGCATTTTCCCCCGGGGAAATAATTCACCCCTCCACTTT

j_gene: TRBJ2-7
d_gene: -
abundance: few
v_gene: TRBV7-9
CDR3aa: CASSLGLAGEQYF
CDR3nt: TGTGCCAGCAGCTTAGGTCTAGCAGGCGAGCAGTACTTC

j_gene: TRBJ1-4
d_gene: TRBD1
abundance: few
v_gene: TRBV20-1
CDR3aa: CSARALTGTATNEKLFF
CDR3nt: TGCAGTGCTAGAGCCCTGACAGGGACAGCAACTAATGAAAAACTGTTTTTT

j_gene: TRBJ2-7
d_gene: TRBD2
abundance: few
v_gene: TRBV3-1
CDR3aa: CASSQDVQSGGLEQYF
CDR3nt: TGTGCCAGCAGCCAAGACGTTCAGTCGGGAGGGCTCGAGCAGTACTTC

j_gene: TRBJ2-5
d_gene: TRBD2
abundance: -
v_gene: TRBV7-2
CDR3aa: CASSRRLAGATTETQYF
CDR3nt: TGTGCCAGCAGCCGGAGACTAGCGGGAGCAACTACGGAGACCCAGTACTTC

j_gene: TRBJ2-1
d_gene: TRBD1
abundance: -
v_gene: TRBV2
CDR3aa: CASSVAPGQGFSNEQFF
CDR3nt: TGTGCCAGCAGCGTCGCTCCGGGACAGGGGTTTTCCAATGAGCAGTTCTTC

j_gene: TRBJ2-1
d_gene: -
abundance: -
v_gene: TRBV5-6
CDR3aa: CASSLGRTPGAYNEQFF
CDR3nt: TGTGCCAGCAGCCTAGGACGGACCCCAGGGGCCTACAATGAGCAGTTCTTC

j_gene: TRBJ2-7
d_gene: -
abundance: many
v_gene: TRBV28
CDR3aa: CASSSHDREQYF
CDR3nt: TGTGCCAGCAGTTCCCACGACAGGGAGCAGTACTTC

j_gene: TRBJ2-5
d_gene: TRBD1
abundance: -
v_gene: TRBV15
CDR3aa: CATSRDRSQETQYF
CDR3nt: TGTGCCACCAGCCGGGACAGGAGCCAAGAGACCCAGTACTTC

j_gene: TRBJ2-7
d_gene: TRBD1
abundance: -
v_gene: TRBV7-2
CDR3aa: CASSWTGNHEQYF
CDR3nt: TGTGCCAGCAGCTGGACAGGGAACCACGAGCAGTACTTC

j_gene: TRBJ2-1
d_gene: TRBD2
abundance: few
v_gene: TRBV27
CDR3aa: CASSTRTSGPRSYNEQFF
CDR3nt: TGTGCCAGCAGTACCCGGACTAGCGGGCCCCGATCCTACAATGAGCAGTTCTTC

j_gene: TRBJ1-3
d_gene: -
abundance: few
v_gene: TRBV29-1
CDR3aa: CSVDSEGTNTIYF
CDR3nt: TGCAGCGTTGATTCGGAGGGAACGAACACCATATATTTT

j_gene: TRBJ1-1
d_gene: -
abundance: -
v_gene: TRBV28
CDR3aa: CASSLSRSNTEAFF
CDR3nt: TGTGCCAGCAGTTTATCCAGATCCAACACTGAAGCTTTCTTT

j_gene: TRBJ2-4
d_gene: -
abundance: few
v_gene: TRBV6-2/TRBV6-3
CDR3aa: CASRSFGDPSGDIQYF
CDR3nt: TGTGCCAGCAGATCTTTTGGGGACCCATCAGGGGACATTCAGTACTTC

j_gene: TRBJ2-3
d_gene: -
abundance: many
v_gene: TRBV7-9
CDR3aa: CASRSQGDPRADTQYF
CDR3nt: TGTGCCAGCAGATCTCAGGGTGACCCGCGCGCAGATACGCAGTATTTT

j_gene: TRBJ1-6
d_gene: TRBD1
abundance: many
v_gene: TRBV29-1
CDR3aa: CSVGQEINSPLHF
CDR3nt: TGCAGCGTAGGACAGGAGATCAATTCACCCCTCCACTTT

j_gene: TRBJ2-2
d_gene: -
abundance: few
v_gene: TRBV28
CDR3aa: CASSPPGRSRYSGELFF
CDR3nt: TGTGCCAGCAGTCCCCCGGGTAGGAGCAGATACAGCGGGGAGCTGTTTTTT

j_gene: TRBJ2-7
d_gene: TRBD2
abundance: -
v_gene: TRBV12-3/TRBV12-4
CDR3aa: CASSLAGGSHEQYF
CDR3nt: TGTGCCAGCAGCTTAGCGGGAGGGTCCCACGAGCAGTACTTC

j_gene: TRBJ2-1
d_gene: -
abundance: few
v_gene: TRBV2
CDR3aa: CASSDNYSPGRPYNEQFF
CDR3nt: TGTGCCAGCAGTGACAACTATTCGCCCGGCCGGCCCTACAATGAGCAGTTCTTC

j_gene: TRBJ2-1
d_gene: -
abundance: -
v_gene: TRBV11-2
CDR3aa: CASSPRYSSYNEQFF
CDR3nt: TGTGCCAGCAGCCCCCGCTACAGCTCCTACAATGAGCAGTTCTTC

j_gene: TRBJ1-3
d_gene: -
abundance: few
v_gene: TRBV5-1
CDR3aa: CASSLDGVGNTIYF
CDR3nt: TGCGCCAGCAGCTTGGACGGGGTTGGAAACACCATATATTTT

j_gene: TRBJ1-2
d_gene: TRBD1
abundance: many
v_gene: TRBV25-1
CDR3aa: CASSDPGTATAYGYTF
CDR3nt: TGTGCCAGCAGTGATCCTGGGACAGCCACAGCTTATGGCTACACCTTC

j_gene: TRBJ2-7
d_gene: TRBD1
abundance: -
v_gene: TRBV5-1
CDR3aa: CASSPSVPGQAYEQYF
CDR3nt: TGCGCCAGCAGTCCCTCCGTTCCGGGACAGGCCTACGAGCAGTACTTC

j_gene: TRBJ2-3
d_gene: TRBD2
abundance: -
v_gene: TRBV20-1
CDR3aa: CSAIFLAGDFTDTQYF
CDR3nt: TGCAGTGCTATCTTCCTAGCGGGAGACTTCACAGATACGCAGTATTTT

j_gene: TRBJ2-3
d_gene: -
abundance: few
v_gene: TRBV5-4
CDR3aa: CASSLRRVNSDTQYF
CDR3nt: TGTGCCAGCAGCTTGCGCAGGGTGAACTCAGATACGCAGTATTTT

j_gene: TRBJ2-5
d_gene: -
abundance: -
v_gene: TRBV6-5
CDR3aa: CASSAARGAETQYF
CDR3nt: TGTGCCAGCAGTGCCGCCCGAGGGGCAGAGACCCAGTACTTC

j_gene: TRBJ2-1
d_gene: TRBD1
abundance: few
v_gene: TRBV10-3
CDR3aa: CAISDVTGVNEQFF
CDR3nt: TGTGCCATCAGTGACGTGACAGGGGTCAATGAGCAGTTCTTC

j_gene: TRBJ2-3
d_gene: -
abundance: -
v_gene: TRBV5-1
CDR3aa: CASIEGVSATDTQYF
CDR3nt: TGCGCCAGCATCGAGGGAGTATCCGCGACAGATACGCAGTATTTT